This T cell receptor beta chain was captured by sequencing in a study of blood T cell repertoires in COVID-19. Germline V CDR1 and CDR2: SNHLY, FYNNEI. V was shortened by 5 bases and J by 3 bases, with 15 bases between the two germline ends. The CDR3 spans 15 residues. Sequencing was performed with immunoSEQ multiplex PCR; in TCRdb, only in-frame clones are kept and a portion is missing. The sample lists about 160,000 clones, 82% occurring once. Source material: PBMCs or T cells enriched from blood (not recorded which). The rearrangement uses TRBV2 and TRBJ2-3; D remains unclear. This receptor was obtained from a man in his 60s who had recovered from COVID-19. The CDR3 nucleotides are TGTGCCAGCAGTTCCACAGATCAGCCGACAGATACGCAGTATTTT. Translated, it gives CASSSTDQPTDTQYF.